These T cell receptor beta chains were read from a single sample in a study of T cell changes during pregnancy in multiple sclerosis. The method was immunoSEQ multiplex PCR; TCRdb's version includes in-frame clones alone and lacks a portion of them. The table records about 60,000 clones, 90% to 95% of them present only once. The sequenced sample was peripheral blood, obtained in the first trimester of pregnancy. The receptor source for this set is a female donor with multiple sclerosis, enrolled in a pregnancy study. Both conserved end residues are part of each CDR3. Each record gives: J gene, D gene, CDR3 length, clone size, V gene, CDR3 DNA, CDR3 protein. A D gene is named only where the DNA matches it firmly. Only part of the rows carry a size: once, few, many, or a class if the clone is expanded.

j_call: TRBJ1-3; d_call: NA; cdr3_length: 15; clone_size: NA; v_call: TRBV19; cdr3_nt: TGTGCCAGTAGTATACGGGGACTAGTTGGAAACACCATATATTTT; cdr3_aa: CASSIRGLVGNTIYF
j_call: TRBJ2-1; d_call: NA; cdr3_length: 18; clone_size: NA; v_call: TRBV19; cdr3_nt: TGTGCCAGTAGTAATCTCAGGGGAACGAGGGGAACCTACAATGAGCAGTTCTTC; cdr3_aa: CASSNLRGTRGTYNEQFF
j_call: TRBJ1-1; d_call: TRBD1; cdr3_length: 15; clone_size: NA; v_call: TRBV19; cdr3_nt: TGTGCCAGCGGACAGGGGGCGCGGATGAACACTGAAGCTTTCTTT; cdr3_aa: CASGQGARMNTEAFF
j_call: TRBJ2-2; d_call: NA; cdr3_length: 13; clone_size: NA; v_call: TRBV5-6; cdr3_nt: TGTGCCAGCAGCCGCGGCCGAGCCGGGGAGCTGTTTTTT; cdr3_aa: CASSRGRAGELFF
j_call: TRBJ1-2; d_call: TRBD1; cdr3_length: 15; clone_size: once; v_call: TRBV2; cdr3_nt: TGTGCCAGCAATGTCAGGGGGCAGGGTAACTATGGCTACACCTTC; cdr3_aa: CASNVRGQGNYGYTF
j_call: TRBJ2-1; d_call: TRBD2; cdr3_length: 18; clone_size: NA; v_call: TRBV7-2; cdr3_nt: TGTGCCAGCAGCCGGACTAGCGGGGGCACCTACTCCTACAATGAGCAGTTCTTC; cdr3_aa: CASSRTSGGTYSYNEQFF
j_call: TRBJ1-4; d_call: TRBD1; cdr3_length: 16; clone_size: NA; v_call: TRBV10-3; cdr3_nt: TGTGCCATCAGCCGACAGGGCGAAGGAACTAATGAAAAACTGTTTTTT; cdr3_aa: CAISRQGEGTNEKLFF
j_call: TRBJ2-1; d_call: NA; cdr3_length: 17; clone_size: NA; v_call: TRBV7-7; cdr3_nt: TGTGCTAGCAGCTTTAAAATGACATACCTATCCTACAATGAGCAGTTCTTC; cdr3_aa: CASSFKMTYLSYNEQFF
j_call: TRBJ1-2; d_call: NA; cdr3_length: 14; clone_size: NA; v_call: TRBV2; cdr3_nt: TGTGCCAGCAGTGAGGGAGGCCCCCTTCGAGGCTACACCTTC; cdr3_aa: CASSEGGPLRGYTF
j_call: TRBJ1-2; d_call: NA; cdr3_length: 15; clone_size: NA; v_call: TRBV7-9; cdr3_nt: TGTGCCAGCAGCCCCAGAGACACAACTTTTTATGGCTACACCTTC; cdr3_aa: CASSPRDTTFYGYTF
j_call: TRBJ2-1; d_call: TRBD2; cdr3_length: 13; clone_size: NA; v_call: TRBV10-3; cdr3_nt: TGTGCCATCACTAGCGGCTCCTACAATGAGCAGTTCTTC; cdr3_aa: CAITSGSYNEQFF
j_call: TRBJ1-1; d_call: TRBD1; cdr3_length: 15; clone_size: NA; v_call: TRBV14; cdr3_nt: TGTGCCAGCAGCAGGATTGACAGGGGCCGAACTGAAGCTTTCTTT; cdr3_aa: CASSRIDRGRTEAFF
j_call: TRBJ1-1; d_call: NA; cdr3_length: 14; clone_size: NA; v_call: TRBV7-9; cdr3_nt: TGTGCCAGCAGCTTATCGGAAAGAAAGGGGGAAGCTTTCTTT; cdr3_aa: CASSLSERKGEAFF
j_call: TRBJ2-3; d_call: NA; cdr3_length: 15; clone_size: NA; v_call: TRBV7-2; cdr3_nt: TGTGCCAGCACCATCACCGGGGGTAGCACAGATACGCAGTATTTT; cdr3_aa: CASTITGGSTDTQYF
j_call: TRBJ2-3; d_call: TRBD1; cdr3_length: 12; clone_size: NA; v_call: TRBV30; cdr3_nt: TGTGCCTGGAGAGGACAGGACGATACGCAGTATTTT; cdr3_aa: CAWRGQDDTQYF
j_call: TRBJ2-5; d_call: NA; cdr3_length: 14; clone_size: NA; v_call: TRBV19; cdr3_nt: TGTGCCAGTAGTCTGTGGCGCCCGGAGGAGACCCAGTACTTC; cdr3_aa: CASSLWRPEETQYF
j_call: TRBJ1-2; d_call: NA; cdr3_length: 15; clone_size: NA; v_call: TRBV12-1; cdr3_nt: TGTGCCAGCAGCTTTGGGGGAGGAGGCCACTATGGCTACACCTTC; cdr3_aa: CASSFGGGGHYGYTF
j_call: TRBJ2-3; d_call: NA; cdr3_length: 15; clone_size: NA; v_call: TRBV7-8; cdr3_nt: TGTGCCAGCAGCCTAACACGACAGCCGGCAGATACGCAGTATTTT; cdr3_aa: CASSLTRQPADTQYF
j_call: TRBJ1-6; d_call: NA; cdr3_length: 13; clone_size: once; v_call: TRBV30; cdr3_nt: TGTGCCTGGACCGGACAGCCGAATTCACCCCTCCACTTT; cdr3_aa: CAWTGQPNSPLHF
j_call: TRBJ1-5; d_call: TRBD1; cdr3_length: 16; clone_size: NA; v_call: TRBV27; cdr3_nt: TGTGCCAGCAGAAGAACCGGGACAGGGGCCTCCGGGGCCCAGCATTTT; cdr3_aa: CASRRTGTGASGAQHF
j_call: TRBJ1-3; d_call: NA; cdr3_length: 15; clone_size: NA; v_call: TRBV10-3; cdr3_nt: TGTGCCATCAGAACAGGTGGATTCTCTGGAAACACCATATATTTT; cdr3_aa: CAIRTGGFSGNTIYF
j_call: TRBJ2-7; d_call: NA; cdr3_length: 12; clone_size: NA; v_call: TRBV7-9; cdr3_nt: TGTGCCAGCAGTACAGGGCCAGCCGAGCAGTACTTC; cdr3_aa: CASSTGPAEQYF
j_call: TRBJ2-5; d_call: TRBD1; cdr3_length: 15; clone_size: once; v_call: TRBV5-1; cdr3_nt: TGCGCCAGCAGCTCTCCTACAGGGGGCCAAGAGACCCAATACTTC; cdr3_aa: CASSSPTGGQETQYF
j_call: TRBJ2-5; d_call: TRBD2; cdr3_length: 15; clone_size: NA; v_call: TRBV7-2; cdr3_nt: TGTGCCAGCAGCTTAGCGGCGGGGGTCCAAGAGACCCAGTACTTC; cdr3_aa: CASSLAAGVQETQYF
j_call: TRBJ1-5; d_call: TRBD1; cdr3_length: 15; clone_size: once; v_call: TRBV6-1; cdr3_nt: TGTGCCAGCCTATACGACAGGGAGGTTATTCAGCCCCAGCATTTT; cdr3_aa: CASLYDREVIQPQHF
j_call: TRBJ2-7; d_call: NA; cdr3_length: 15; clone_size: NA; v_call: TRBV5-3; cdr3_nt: TGTGCCAGAAGCTTGGTGGGGGGGCCCTCCTACGAGCAGTACTTC; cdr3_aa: CARSLVGGPSYEQYF
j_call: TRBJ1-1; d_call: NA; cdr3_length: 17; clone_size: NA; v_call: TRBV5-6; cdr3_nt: TGTGCCAGCAGCTTGTTCTCCTATGGGGATCGGGGGGGTGAAGCTTTCTTT; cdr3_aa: CASSLFSYGDRGGEAFF
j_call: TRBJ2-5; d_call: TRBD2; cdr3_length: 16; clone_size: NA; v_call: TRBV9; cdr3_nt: TGTGCCAGCAGCCCCGGGACTAGCGGGGTCTGGGAGACCCAGTACTTC; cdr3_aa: CASSPGTSGVWETQYF
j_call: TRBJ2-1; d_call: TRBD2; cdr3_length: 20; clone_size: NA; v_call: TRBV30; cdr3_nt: TGTGCCTGGACCTTACGGTCTAGCGGGGGGGCCGGCCCTCGAGTCAATGAGCAGTTCTTC; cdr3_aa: CAWTLRSSGGAGPRVNEQFF
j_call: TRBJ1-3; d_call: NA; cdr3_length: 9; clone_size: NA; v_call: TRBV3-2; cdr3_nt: TGCACTAAAGGAAACACCATATATTTT; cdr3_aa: CTKGNTIYF
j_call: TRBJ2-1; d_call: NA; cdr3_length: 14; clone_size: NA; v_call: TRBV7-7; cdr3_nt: TGTGCTAGCAGCTTAGAGGGGGGGAGGGATGAGCAGTTCTTC; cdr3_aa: CASSLEGGRDEQFF
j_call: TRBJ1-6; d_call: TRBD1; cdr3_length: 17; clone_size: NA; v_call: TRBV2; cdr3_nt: TGTGCCAGCAGTCGACAGGGGACTCCCTCCTATAATTCACCCCTCCACTTT; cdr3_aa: CASSRQGTPSYNSPLHF
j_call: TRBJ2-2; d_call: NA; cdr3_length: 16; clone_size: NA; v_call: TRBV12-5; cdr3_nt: TGTGCTAGTGAGTTCACCCCCCGGGACACGAACGGGGAGCTGTTTTTT; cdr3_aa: CASEFTPRDTNGELFF
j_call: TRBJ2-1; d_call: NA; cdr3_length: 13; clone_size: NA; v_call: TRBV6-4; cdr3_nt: TGTGCCAGCAGTGACGGCTCTTACAATGAGCAGTTCTTC; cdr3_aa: CASSDGSYNEQFF
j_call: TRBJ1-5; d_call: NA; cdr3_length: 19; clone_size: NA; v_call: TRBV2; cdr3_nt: TGTGCCAGCAGTGATACCAGGGTGCCTACTTCGTATAGCAATCAGCCCCAGCATTTT; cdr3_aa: CASSDTRVPTSYSNQPQHF
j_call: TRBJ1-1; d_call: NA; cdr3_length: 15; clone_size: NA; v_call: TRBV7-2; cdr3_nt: TGTGCCAGCAGCTTAGAAACGGGTAGGAACACTGAAGCTTTCTTT; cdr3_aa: CASSLETGRNTEAFF
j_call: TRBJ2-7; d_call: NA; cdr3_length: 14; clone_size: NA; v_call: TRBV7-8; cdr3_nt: TGTGCCAGCAGCTTAGTAGCCTATGCCTACGAGCAGTACTTC; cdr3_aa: CASSLVAYAYEQYF